These T cell receptor beta chains were read from a single sample in a study of identical twins. TCRdb fed the 5' RACE reads into MiXCR, producing one record per CDR3 protein. The sample records 200,000 to 300,000 distinct CDR3 sequences, about 10% being singletons. The sequenced material came from memory T cells sorted from blood. The source is a middle-aged man in good health. Both conserved end residues are part of each CDR3. Fields, in order: D gene, V gene, J gene, clone size, CDR3 length, CDR3 DNA, CDR3 protein. A D gene is named only where the DNA matches it firmly. The size entry is marked missing in some rows and otherwise reads once, few, many or a size class.

NA	TRBV30	TRBJ2-2	few	13	TGTGCCTGGAGTGTCGGGACTACCGGGGAGCTGTTTTTT	CAWSVGTTGELFF
NA	TRBV20-1	TRBJ2-3	many	15	TGCAGTGCCCGGCCTACGGCTCCAGGCACAGATACGCAGTATTTT	CSARPTAPGTDTQYF
NA	TRBV20-1	TRBJ2-3	many	15	TGCAGTGCTAGAGACCTGGTGGCGAGCACAGATACGCAGTATTTT	CSARDLVASTDTQYF
TRBD2	TRBV7-9	TRBJ2-1	many	15	TGTGCCAGCAGCGTCGCTAGCGGGAGACGAGGAGAGCAGTTCTTC	CASSVASGRRGEQFF
NA	TRBV5-1	TRBJ2-1	NA	16	TGCGCCAGCAGCCCAGGCGGGGTTGGCTCCTACAATGAGCAGTTCTTC	CASSPGGVGSYNEQFF
NA	TRBV18	TRBJ1-1	few	18	TGTGCCAGCTCACTTCAAGCCCCAATCGGCTTTTCGAACACTGAAGCTTTCTTT	CASSLQAPIGFSNTEAFF
TRBD1	TRBV7-2	TRBJ2-7	NA	17	TGTGCCAGCAGCTCCCTGGGAGGCCCGGGACAGGGACACGAGCAGTACTTC	CASSSLGGPGQGHEQYF
TRBD1	TRBV6-1	TRBJ1-2	few	13	TGTGCCAGCAGAGCCGGGACAGGATATGGCTACACCTTC	CASRAGTGYGYTF
NA	TRBV6-5	TRBJ1-1	few	14	TGTGCCAGCAGTTTCTGGAGGGAGTCCACTGAAGCTTTCTTT	CASSFWRESTEAFF
TRBD1	TRBV11-2	TRBJ1-6	few	14	TGTGCCAGCCTCTCAGGGGGCAGTTATTCACCCCTCCACTTT	CASLSGGSYSPLHF
TRBD2	TRBV6-1	TRBJ2-3	many	15	TGTGCCAGCTCACCTACTAGCGGGAGCACAGATACGCAGTATTTT	CASSPTSGSTDTQYF
NA	TRBV7-2	TRBJ1-3	NA	16	TGTGCCAGCAGCTTAGTGTGGGGCAGCTCTGGAAACACCATATATTTT	CASSLVWGSSGNTIYF
NA	TRBV3-1	TRBJ2-4	NA	16	TGTGCCAGCAGCTCAAGATCCTCAGGGGAGGGAAACATTCAGTACTTC	CASSSRSSGEGNIQYF
TRBD2	TRBV6-5	TRBJ2-1	many	15	TGTGCCAGCAGTTACTCTCGCGGGAGGTACAATGAGCAGTTCTTC	CASSYSRGRYNEQFF
NA	TRBV7-2	TRBJ1-2	few	15	TGTGCCAGCAGCCCAGGGGTGGGGGTTGCTGATGGCTACACCTTC	CASSPGVGVADGYTF
NA	TRBV6-2/TRBV6-3	TRBJ1-2	NA	12	TGTGCCAGCAGGACCGCGAGGGATGGCTACACCTTC	CASRTARDGYTF
NA	TRBV5-1	TRBJ1-2	many	16	TGCGCCAGCAGCTTCCGGGCCCTACCCACTAACTATGGCTACACCTTC	CASSFRALPTNYGYTF
NA	TRBV5-6	TRBJ1-2	few	13	TGTGCCAGCAGCTTGGCAGCGGTCTATGGCTACACCTTC	CASSLAAVYGYTF
TRBD1	TRBV6-1	TRBJ2-7	few	13	TGTGCCAGCAGTGCCAGACAGGGATCCGAGCAGTACTTC	CASSARQGSEQYF
TRBD2	TRBV7-2	TRBJ2-1	many	14	TGTGCCAGCGTGTCTAGCGGGGGAGTCAATGAGCAGTTCTTC	CASVSSGGVNEQFF
NA	TRBV4-3	TRBJ2-3	few	14	TGCGCCAGCAGCCAAGATCGGGCAGATCATACGCAGTATTTT	CASSQDRADHTQYF
NA	TRBV7-9	TRBJ2-6	NA	15	TGTGCCAGCAGCCTCCAGGTAACTGGGGCCAACGTCCTGACTTTC	CASSLQVTGANVLTF
TRBD2	TRBV7-2	TRBJ2-5	many	16	TGTGCCAGCAGCTTACTAGCGGGAAGCGGGGCTGAGACCCAGTACTTC	CASSLLAGSGAETQYF
NA	TRBV11-2	TRBJ1-1	few	12	TGTGCCAGCCTCCAGGGTAACACTGAAGCTTTCTTT	CASLQGNTEAFF
NA	TRBV27	TRBJ2-2	many	16	TGTGCCAGCAGTTACGGGGATTTTAGGGGCACCGGGGAGCTGTTTTTT	CASSYGDFRGTGELFF
NA	TRBV4-3	TRBJ2-3	NA	15	TGCGCCAGCAGCCAAGAGAAGGACTATGAAAATACGCAGTATTTT	CASSQEKDYENTQYF
TRBD1	TRBV2	TRBJ2-7	many	14	TGTGCCAGCAGTGGCAGGGGGAACTCCTACGAGCAGTACTTC	CASSGRGNSYEQYF
TRBD2	TRBV10-3	TRBJ2-1	few	14	TGTGCCATCAGTGGGGGACTAGGTTACAATGAGCAGTTCTTC	CAISGGLGYNEQFF
TRBD1	TRBV12-3/TRBV12-4	TRBJ2-7	medium-sized	14	TGTGCCAGCAGGGGACAGGGGGCGGGGTACGAGCAGTACTTC	CASRGQGAGYEQYF
TRBD2	TRBV5-1	TRBJ2-1	many	15	TGCGCCAGCCGCCTGGGACTAGCGAACTACAATGAGCAGTTCTTC	CASRLGLANYNEQFF
NA	TRBV5-1	TRBJ2-7	many	16	TGCGCCAGCAGCTTGAATAACCTCGGAGGGATCAACGAGCAGTACTTC	CASSLNNLGGINEQYF
NA	TRBV27	TRBJ1-2	many	13	TGTGCCAGCAGTTCCCCGACAGGCTATGGCTACACCTTC	CASSSPTGYGYTF
NA	TRBV29-1	TRBJ1-1	NA	12	TGCAGCGGGGGTCTACCAGGGACGGAAGCTTTCTTT	CSGGLPGTEAFF
TRBD2	TRBV10-3	TRBJ2-1	many	18	TGTGCCATCAGTGAGCCACCCGGGACTAGCGGGAGAGGGGATGAGCAGTTCTTC	CAISEPPGTSGRGDEQFF
TRBD1	TRBV6-5	TRBJ1-6	NA	15	TGTGCCAGCAGTTACCAGAGACAGGGGAACTCACCCCTCCACTTT	CASSYQRQGNSPLHF
TRBD2	TRBV11-1	TRBJ2-3	few	19	TGTGCCAGCACCCCCGGAGGGCTAGCGGGGGGGATACGCACAGATACGCAGTATTTT	CASTPGGLAGGIRTDTQYF
NA	TRBV20-1	TRBJ1-1	few	14	TGCAGTGCCCAAAAACAGCCGTTGAACACTGAAGCTTTCTTT	CSAQKQPLNTEAFF
NA	TRBV6-2/TRBV6-3	TRBJ2-7	many	14	TGTGCCAGCAGTTCCCCTTTGGACCGCCGTCCGCAGTACTTC	CASSSPLDRRPQYF
TRBD2	TRBV10-3	TRBJ2-2	few	17	TGTGCCATCAGTGAGCCCCGGGGGGGGGCGAACACCGGGGAGCTGTTTTTT	CAISEPRGGANTGELFF
TRBD1	TRBV20-1	TRBJ2-5	few	15	TGCAGTGCTAGAGCCGGGACAGGGGGCTTAGAGGCCCAGTACTTC	CSARAGTGGLEAQYF
NA	TRBV5-6	TRBJ1-5	few	15	TGTGCCAGCAGCCAAAAGGGGCAGAGCAATCAGCCCCAGCATTTT	CASSQKGQSNQPQHF
TRBD2	TRBV7-2	TRBJ2-1	many	17	TGTGCCAGCAGCTTAGCGGCCACTAGCGGGGCGGGTAATGAGCAGTTCTTC	CASSLAATSGAGNEQFF
NA	TRBV7-2	TRBJ2-7	many	12	TGTGCCAGCAGCTTAGATAGGGGGAGTCAGTACTTC	CASSLDRGSQYF
NA	TRBV7-2	TRBJ2-7	many	14	TGTGCCAGCAGCTACATGGACAGAACCTACGAGCAGTACTTC	CASSYMDRTYEQYF
NA	TRBV6-2/TRBV6-3	TRBJ2-4	NA	15	TGTGCCAGCAGCCCCGAGCTGACAAGGAAAAACATTCAGTACTTC	CASSPELTRKNIQYF
NA	TRBV20-1	TRBJ2-7	many	15	TGCAGTGCCGAAACCCGGGCCACAGGATCGGACGAGCAGTACTTC	CSAETRATGSDEQYF
TRBD2	TRBV29-1	TRBJ2-1	many	14	TGCAGCGTCTTCCGGACTAGCGGGAGTAATGAGCAGTTCTTC	CSVFRTSGSNEQFF
NA	TRBV3-1	TRBJ2-3	few	15	TGTGCCAGCAGCCCCACCGGGACGATCACAGATACGCAGTATTTT	CASSPTGTITDTQYF
NA	TRBV5-5	TRBJ2-7	many	15	TGTGCCAGCAGCTTGATGACGGTAAGCTCCTACGAGCAGTACTTC	CASSLMTVSSYEQYF